This entry lists 25 T cell receptor beta chains sequenced from one sample in a study of blood T cells in healthy people across ages. Alongside a J-beta primer mix, a sample-barcoded 5' primer served in a second PCR lasting roughly 6 to 12 cycles. TCRdb processed the 5' RACE reads anew with MiXCR; each CDR3 protein has one entry. The repertoire holds over 950,000 distinct CDR3 sequences, with approximately 38% as singletons. The specimen was blood. The receptor set was obtained from a young man in good health.

This clonotype turned up a few times. The chain joins TRBV7-2 to TRBJ2-2; D is undetermined. CDR1 SGHTA and CDR2 FQGNSA come from the germline V gene. CDR3 length: 16 amino acids. Trimming took off 0 bases at V and 0 bases at J, with 8 bases between the two ends. The CDR3 coding sequence is TGTGCCAGCAGCTTAGCAGCCACCACGAACACCGGGGAGCTGTTTTTT. This codes for CASSLAATTNTGELFF.

V usage is TRBV24-1 and J usage is TRBJ1-2, with D tentatively TRBD1 (5 bases). Germline V lookup: CDR1 KGHDR, CDR2 SFDVKD. The CDR3 runs to 14 residues. Trimming left V 3 bases short and J 4 bases short, with 11 bases between. Here the CDR3 DNA reads TGTGCCACCAGTGATATGCGGACACCCTATGGCTACACCTTC. It translates to CATSDMRTPYGYTF.

V and J are TRBV7-9 and TRBJ1-1; D gene uncertain. Germline CDR1 SEHNR, CDR2 FQNEAQ (reference sequence). The CDR3 covers 15 residues. With 0 bases removed from V and 0 bases from J, the gap between germline ends came to 8 bases. Here the CDR3 reads CASSLAGTMNTEAFF. CDR3 DNA: TGTGCCAGCAGCTTAGCGGGCACCATGAACACTGAAGCTTTCTTT.

The rearrangement links TRBV7-2 to TRBJ1-2; 7 bases line up with TRBD1. Germline loops: CDR1 SGHTA, CDR2 FQGNSA. V lost 1 base to trimming and J lost 7 bases; unmatched junction nucleotides: 18. This CDR3 is 18 amino acids long. CDR3 sequence (DNA): TGTGCCAGCAGCTTAGAGAGTTTTAGCTCAGGGGGTCGAGGTGGCTACACCTTC. This encodes CASSLESFSSGGRGGYTF.

About this clonotype: Compared with germline, one end of the junction differs, possibly owing to a read error. The genes are TRBV4-1 and TRBJ2-5, with D unclear. CDR1 is MGHRA, CDR2 YSYEKL, per germline. This CDR3 comprises 12 residues. The CDR3 coding sequence is TGCACCAGCAGCCAAGTCGGAGAGACCCAGTACTTC. Its protein is CTSSQVGETQYF.

This clonotype showed up just a few times. The rearrangement uses TRBV12-5 and TRBJ2-3, with 9 bases that match TRBD2. V was clipped by 2 bases and J by 2 bases; unmatched bases: 5. Per germline, CDR1 LGHNT and CDR2 FRNRAP. This CDR3 contains 16 residues. CDR3: CASGLQTSGDTDTQYF. CDR3 nucleotides: TGTGCTAGTGGTTTGCAGACTAGCGGCGACACAGATACGCAGTATTTT.

The chain combines TRBV9 with TRBJ2-3; 10 nucleotides align to TRBD2. Unmatched junction bases numbered 7, after V lost 0 bases and J lost 6 bases. The CDR3 covers 16 residues. Germline lookup yields CDR1 SGDLS and CDR2 YYNGEE. The CDR3 coding sequence is TGTGCCAGCAGCGTAGGTCTAGCGGGGGTGTCGGATACGCAGTATTTT. Translation: CASSVGLAGVSDTQYF. The complete variable domain, with remaining parts taken from reference TRBV9 and TRBJ2-3, reads DSGVTQTPKHLITATGQRVTLRCSPRSGDLSVYWYQQSLDQGLQFLIQYYNGEERAKGNILERFSAQQFPDLHSELNLSSLELGDSALYFCASSVGLAGVSDTQYFGPGTRLTVL.

The chain uses TRBV7-2 and TRBJ2-1, with 7 bases identical to TRBD1. J was trimmed by 8 bases and V by 1 base; bases with no gene match: 5. Germline loops: CDR1 SGHTA, CDR2 FQGNSA. The CDR3 covers 14 residues. The CDR3 DNA follows: TGTGCCAGCAGCTTAGAGGCCAGGGGGTATGAGCAGTTCTTC. Its protein product is CASSLEARGYEQFF.

This chain joins TRBV20-1 and TRBJ1-1, with D perhaps TRBD1 (6 bases). Trimming pared 1 base from V and 1 base from J, leaving 10 bases between. This CDR3 has 14 amino acids. In germline, CDR1 is DFQATT, CDR2 SNEGSKA (reference sequence). The CDR3 nucleotides are TGCAGTGCTAGAGGCCGGACAGAGAACACTGAAGCTTTCTTT. Protein: CSARGRTENTEAFF.

This clonotype came up once. The CDR3 loop reads CASSRGHDTEAFF. The CDR3 region has the DNA TGTGCCAGCAGTAGAGGGCACGACACTGAAGCTTTCTTT. V and J are TRBV12-3 or TRBV12-4 and TRBJ1-1; D not certain. CDR3 length equals 13 residues. Trimming took off 5 bases at V and 3 bases at J, with 10 bases between the two ends.

CDR3 sequence: CSPGLPSTEAFF. As DNA, the CDR3 is TGCAGCCCCGGGTTGCCAAGCACTGAAGCTTTCTTT. V gene TRBV29-1 combines with J gene TRBJ1-1, with D unclear. V lost 8 bases, J lost 4 bases, and 14 bases lay in between. Germline CDR1 reads SQVTM; CDR2 reads ANQGSEA. CDR3 length: 12 residues.

This clonotype was counted between two and nine times. The chain employs TRBV5-1 and TRBJ2-2; D may be TRBD2 (5 bases). V lost 0 bases and J lost 0, with 21 bases in between. From germline, CDR1 is SGHRS and CDR2 YFSETQ. There are 20 residues in the CDR3. The CDR3 nucleotides are TGCGCCAGCAGCTTGGGGAGTTCCATCGAGGGTCGGTCGAACACCGGGGAGCTGTTTTTT. The encoded protein is CASSLGSSIEGRSNTGELFF.

This clonotype was seen a handful of times. CDR3 sequence reads: CASSYSGGETQYF. Written as DNA, the CDR3 is TGTGCCAGCAGCTATAGCGGGGGCGAGACCCAGTACTTC. The chain carries TRBV7-2 and TRBJ2-5; 9 nucleotides line up with TRBD2. Germline V gene data show CDR1 as SGHTA and CDR2 as FQGNSA. The CDR3 is 13 residues long. With V trimmed by 4 bases and J by 5 bases, 2 bases remained unmatched.

The table lists this clonotype with a count of one. This rearrangement joins TRBV27 to TRBJ1-5; D may be TRBD1 (5 bases). Between the trimmed V and J ends, which lost 5 bases and 12 bases, there was a span of 23 bases. The CDR3 has 15 amino acids. Per the germline V gene, CDR1 is MNHEY and CDR2 is SMNVEV (reference sequence). This CDR3 reads CASSEFGREVQGQHF. CDR3 bases: TGTGCCAGCAGTGAATTCGGCAGGGAGGTGCAGGGCCAGCATTTT.

This clonotype was counted ten times or more. The V call is TRBV3-1, the J call TRBJ1-1; D remains ambiguous. Germline V gives CDR1 LGHDT, CDR2 YNNKEL (reference sequence). The CDR3 totals 15 residues. V was clipped by 1 base and J by 4 bases, with 13 bases between them. The CDR3 is CASSQAPLSSTEAFF. CDR3 nucleotides: TGTGCCAGCAGCCAAGCACCGTTGAGCAGCACTGAAGCTTTCTTT.

This chain uses TRBV10-3 with TRBJ1-1, with 9 bases lining up with TRBD1. The V and J ends lost 4 bases and 5 bases, in that order; junction bases with no gene match: 2. This CDR3 is built from 13 residues. CDR1 ENHRY and CDR2 SYGVKD come from the germline V gene. CDR3 coding DNA: TGTGCCATCAGTGTGGACAGGGGAACTGAAGCTTTCTTT. Amino acid sequence: CAISVDRGTEAFF.

This chain links TRBV5-6 with TRBJ2-7; D might be TRBD1 (5 bases). V shed 0 bases and J shed 3 bases, with 10 bases lying between them. Germline CDR1 and CDR2: SGHDT and YYEEEE. The CDR3 has 14 amino acids. In nucleotides, the CDR3 is TGTGCCAGCAGCTTGGGGTTGGGGCACTACGAGCAGTACTTC. It codes for CASSLGLGHYEQYF.

This chain links TRBV6-1 with TRBJ2-7; D unclear. Trimming left V 2 bases short and J 7 bases short, with 6 bases between. The germline V gene has CDR1 MNHNS and CDR2 SASEGT. This CDR3 is 11 amino acids long. CDR3 nucleotide sequence: TGTGCCAGCAGTGAACTTCCAGAGCAGTACTTC. It codes for CASSELPEQYF.

V is TRBV7-2 and J is TRBJ1-3; D gene uncertain. V was cut by 1 base and J by 0 bases, with 7 bases left in between. CDR1 SGHTA and CDR2 FQGNSA come from the germline V gene. CDR3 size: 15 residues. The CDR3 DNA is TGTGCCAGCAGCTTAGGAGTGGTCTCTGGAAACACCATATATTTT. It translates to CASSLGVVSGNTIYF.

V and J are TRBV7-2 and TRBJ2-1; D not certain. Between the trimmed V and J ends, which lost 2 bases and 14 bases, there was a span of 10 bases. This CDR3 has 11 residues. Germline assignment: CDR1 SGHTA and CDR2 FQGNSA. In nucleotides, the CDR3 is TGTGCCAGCAGCTTATCTGGTCGGAAGTTCTTC. It encodes CASSLSGRKFF.

This clonotype showed up many times. V gene TRBV6-1 combines with J gene TRBJ2-7; D not certain. Per the germline V gene, CDR1 is MNHNS and CDR2 is SASEGT. Trimming removed 4 bases at V and 2 bases at J, with 9 bases between. CDR3 length equals 13 residues. This CDR3 is CASSVNAPYEQYF. In nucleotides, the CDR3 is TGTGCCAGCAGTGTAAACGCACCCTACGAGCAGTACTTC.

V gene TRBV5-1 combines with J gene TRBJ2-7, with 7 bases aligning to TRBD1. Looked up from germline, CDR1 is SGHRS and CDR2 is YFSETQ. The CDR3 has 13 amino acids. Trimming at V came to 3 bases and at J to 3 bases, leaving 3 bases not matched to a gene. Here the CDR3 DNA reads TGCGCCAGCAGCTCGACAGGGAACTACGAGCAGTACTTC. Translating it yields CASSSTGNYEQYF.

V gene TRBV20-1 combines with J gene TRBJ1-1; the D gene is possibly TRBD1 (5 bases). Germline V CDR1 and CDR2: DFQATT, SNEGSKA (reference sequence). The CDR3 is 15 residues long. V was cut by 0 bases and J by 1 base, with 12 bases left in between. This chain's CDR3 is CSARDLGQGNTEAFF. The CDR3 nucleotides read TGCAGTGCTAGAGATTTAGGCCAGGGGAACACTGAAGCTTTCTTT.

The V and J genes are TRBV25-1 and TRBJ2-7; TRBD1 aligns across 10 bases. Germline lookup yields CDR1 MGHDK and CDR2 SYGVNS. V trimming: 5 bases; J trimming: 5 bases; junction bases outside the gene matches: 3. The CDR3 covers 13 residues. This CDR3 reads CASSRDRGDEQYF. Written as DNA, the CDR3 is TGTGCCAGCAGTAGGGACAGGGGCGACGAGCAGTACTTC.

This clonotype was counted between two and nine times. The V gene is TRBV12-3 or TRBV12-4, the J gene TRBJ2-3; TRBD1 aligns across 8 bases. The CDR3 runs to 13 residues. V was clipped by 7 bases and J by 4 bases; unmatched bases: 4. The DNA for the CDR3 is TGTGCCAGCACGTCAGGGGGCTCAGATACGCAGTATTTT. This translates into CASTSGGSDTQYF.